The clone carrying this T cell receptor beta chain was detected once. Its specificity is not known. TCRdb fed the reads into MiXCR, producing one record per CDR3 protein. Of approximately 590,000 distinct CDR3 sequences listed, 40% are singletons. CDR3 length equals 15 residues. Germline loops: CDR1 KGHSH, CDR2 LQKENI. V shed 3 bases and J shed 0 bases, with 10 bases lying between them. These data belong to a study of T cell repertoires in cytomegalovirus infection. Study at large: Recently identified HLA-C-restricted CMV epitopes and well-studied HLA-B-restricted CMV epitopes were used by the study. Both CMV infection and a matching HLA type were indicated by public TCR beta signatures. General study results and limits: The ex vivo response was dominated by HLA-C-restricted CMV-specific TCR beta clonotypes. There were carriers of CMV plus the relevant HLA, and cumulative public TCR beta family frequency identified them.

The receptor was derived from a human donor in good health (CMV status not recorded). Some clones in this sample may be carry-over from other donors' samples. The chain employs TRBV18 and TRBJ2-3, with D perhaps matching TRBD2 (5 bases). The specimen was cultured PBMCs, collected from culture after CMV antigen stimulation. The CDR3 spells CASSPGLSSTDTQYF. CDR3 sequence (DNA): TGTGCCAGCTCACCTGGACTGTCGAGCACAGATACGCAGTATTTT.